This passage covers 26 T cell receptor beta chains from one sample sequenced in a study of neurological immune-mediated disorders. TCRdb re-derived calls from the 5' RACE reads in MiXCR, one entry per CDR3 protein. This table has about 82,000 distinct CDR3 sequences, 2.5% to 3% appearing once. Material for sequencing was PBMCs. The source is a woman aged 25 to 45 with multiple sclerosis.

At least ten counts were recorded for this clonotype. This rearrangement joins TRBV2 to TRBJ2-3, with D perhaps assigned TRBD1 or TRBD2 (7 bases each). The CDR3 is made up of 15 amino acids. The ends were cut back, 5 bases at V and 6 bases at J, with 18 bases in the middle. The germline CDR1 and CDR2 sequences are SNHLY and FYNNEI. The chain's CDR3 is CASSSQGEGQDTQYF. In nucleotides, the CDR3 is TGTGCCAGCAGTAGCCAGGGGGAGGGCCAGGATACGCAGTATTTT.

This clonotype was seen ten or more times. The chain links TRBV7-6 to TRBJ1-2; D gene unclear. The length of the CDR3 is 15 residues. V dropped 7 bases and J dropped 1 base, with 16 bases sitting between them. Germline loops: CDR1 SGHVS, CDR2 FNYEAQ. CDR3 sequence (DNA): TGTGCCAGCACCCTTCACGACGTCCTTAACTATGGCTACACCTTC. The encoded protein is CASTLHDVLNYGYTF.

This clonotype was observed at least ten times. The J gene is TRBJ2-5, the V gene TRBV5-1, with unresolved D. Germline V gene lookup returns CDR1 SGHRS and CDR2 YFSETQ. The CDR3 is 13 amino acids. V was pared by 4 bases and J by 2 bases, with 9 bases between. The CDR3 bases are TGCGCCAGCAGCCGGACCTCACAAGAGACCCAGTACTTC. This encodes CASSRTSQETQYF.

This clonotype was counted many times. CDR3 nucleotide sequence: TGTGCCAGCAGCCCCCGGACAGGCGACTATGGCTACACCTTC. It specifies CASSPRTGDYGYTF. The rearrangement joins TRBV14 to TRBJ1-2; TRBD1 agrees at 7 bases. This CDR3 region has 14 residues. The germline V gene encodes CDR1 SGHDN and CDR2 FVKESK. The V gene end was trimmed by 4 bases and the J gene end by 3 bases; junction bases not matched to a gene: 5. Together with reference TRBV14 and TRBJ1-2, the CDR3 gives the full variable domain: EAGVTQFPSHSVIEKGQTVTLRCDPISGHDNLYWYRRVMGKEIKFLLHFVKESKQDESGMPNNRFLAERTGGTYSTLKVQPAELEDSGVYFCASSPRTGDYGYTFGSGTRLTVV.

The chain couples TRBV4-3 to TRBJ2-7; 11 bases match TRBD2. Germline CDR1 and CDR2: LGHNA and YSLEER. The CDR3 is 16 residues long. Trimming took 0 bases from V and 7 from J; bases not matched to a gene: 8. CDR3 loop: CASSQDSTSGSKEQYF. CDR3 bases: TGCGCCAGCAGCCAAGACTCCACTAGCGGGAGCAAAGAGCAGTACTTC.

This clonotype was seen many times. The rearrangement links TRBV20-1 to TRBJ1-1; possibly TRBD1 for D (6 bases). Germline V gene sequence: CDR1 DFQATT, CDR2 SNEGSKA (reference sequence). The CDR3 contains 13 residues. Between the trimmed V and J ends, which lost 3 bases and 3 bases, there was a span of 11 bases. The CDR3, as DNA: TGCAGTGCTAGGGGGGCAGCTTACACTGAAGCTTTCTTT. It translates to CSARGAAYTEAFF.

This clonotype was counted between two and nine times. The junction differs from germline at one of its ends, possibly a read error. The chain is built from TRBV6-5 and TRBJ1-1; D not certain. Germline V gives CDR1 MNHEY, CDR2 SVGAGI. This CDR3 contains 14 residues. CDR3 in amino acids: CASNDVAGNAEAFF. CDR3 coding DNA: TGTGCCAGCAACGACGTGGCCGGGAACGCTGAAGCTTTCTTT.

This clonotype was seen at least ten times. This chain links TRBV4-3 with TRBJ1-1; D gene uncertain. CDR1 and CDR2 from the germline V gene are LGHNA and YSLEER. V was cut by 1 base and J by 6 bases, with 9 bases left in between. This CDR3 has 13 residues. CDR3 bases: TGCGCCAGCAGCCAAGGCTCGTACCCTGAAGCTTTCTTT. Translating it yields CASSQGSYPEAFF.

This clonotype was detected ten times or more. V usage is TRBV5-1 and J usage is TRBJ1-1; 12 positions agree with TRBD1. CDR1 and CDR2 from the germline V gene are SGHRS and YFSETQ. The ends lost 4 bases at V and 6 bases at J; junction bases unmatched: 7. The CDR3 runs to 15 residues. The CDR3 region is CASSLGTGGAAEAFF. In DNA form, the CDR3 reads TGCGCCAGCAGCCTGGGGACAGGGGGCGCGGCTGAAGCTTTCTTT.

Many counts were recorded for this clonotype. The chain has TRBV5-1 and TRBJ1-5; 8 bases match TRBD1. The J segment lost 9 bases and the V segment lost 4 bases, leaving 9 bases of the junction unmatched. Germline-derived CDR1 and CDR2 are SGHRS and YFSETQ. The CDR3 runs to 14 residues. CDR3 loop: CASSPGQGGRPQHF. The CDR3 DNA is TGCGCCAGCAGCCCTGGACAGGGAGGGCGGCCCCAGCATTTT.

The sample holds many counts of this clonotype. CDR3 nucleotides: TGCGCCAGCAGCCCTCGAAGCGGGATATCCTACGAGCAGTACTTC. Encoded protein: CASSPRSGISYEQYF. This chain connects TRBV4-1 to TRBJ2-7; 7 bases agree with TRBD2. In germline, CDR1 is MGHRA, CDR2 YSYEKL. The CDR3 spans 15 residues. V shed 4 bases, J shed 1 base, and the junction held 7 bases outside the gene matches.

There are many counts of this clonotype. The J gene is TRBJ2-5, the V gene TRBV24-1; D may be TRBD2 (6 bases). Looked up from germline, CDR1 is KGHDR and CDR2 is SFDVKD. V lost 4 bases and J 5 bases, leaving 13 bases between the germline ends. CDR3 length equals 14 residues. CDR3 amino acids: CATSDPGRGETQYF. Here the CDR3 DNA reads TGTGCCACCAGTGACCCCGGCCGGGGGGAGACCCAGTACTTC.

This clonotype was counted at least ten times. The J gene is TRBJ2-7, the V gene TRBV14; no reliable D call. This CDR3 has 12 residues. V lost 5 bases to trimming and J lost 3 bases, with 8 bases between them. The germline V gene has CDR1 SGHDN and CDR2 FVKESK. CDR3 DNA sequence: TGTGCCAGCAGCTACGACAACTACGAGCAGTACTTC. Translating gives CASSYDNYEQYF.

This clonotype was recorded many times. The V and J genes are TRBV6-5 and TRBJ2-6; possibly TRBD2 for D (6 bases). The CDR3 has 17 residues. V lost 0 bases and J 2 bases, leaving 11 bases between the germline ends. Germline V gene lookup returns CDR1 MNHEY and CDR2 SVGAGI. CDR3 DNA: TGTGCCAGCAGTTACTCAGGGACTGGGACTGGGGCCAACGTCCTGACTTTC. Translation gives CASSYSGTGTGANVLTF.

The sample holds many counts of this clonotype. The rearrangement links TRBV12-3 or TRBV12-4 to TRBJ2-7; 8 bases align to TRBD2. V shed 8 bases, J shed 1 base, and the junction held 7 bases outside the gene matches. The CDR3 consists of 14 residues. The DNA for the CDR3 is TGTGCCAGCGCCCCCGGGGGGGTATCCTACGAGCAGTACTTC. Protein: CASAPGGVSYEQYF.

This clonotype appeared many times. The chain is built from TRBV7-8 and TRBJ1-5; possibly TRBD1 for D (5 bases). Trimming took 1 base from V and 0 from J, leaving 16 bases between them. Looked up from germline, CDR1 is SGHVS and CDR2 is FQNEAQ. This CDR3 spans 18 amino acids. For the CDR3, the DNA is TGTGCCAGCAGCTTAGAAACGGTCAGGGTTTATAGCAATCAGCCCCAGCATTTT. It codes for CASSLETVRVYSNQPQHF. The variable domain in full, with the rest retrieved from reference TRBV7-8 and TRBJ1-5, is GAGVSQSPRYKVAKRGQDVALRCDPISGHVSLFWYQQALGQGPEFLTYFQNEAQLDKSGLPSDRFFAERPEGSVSTLKIQRTQQEDSAVYLCASSLETVRVYSNQPQHFGDGTRLSIL.

This clonotype came up many times. The chain couples TRBV7-2 to TRBJ1-2; possible D gene TRBD1, 6 bases. This CDR3 is built from 12 residues. CDR1 and CDR2 (germline): SGHTA, FQGNSA. V was trimmed by 8 bases and J by 1 base, leaving 8 bases between them. Written as DNA, the CDR3 is TGTGCCAGCCAGGGGAATAACTATGGCTACACCTTC. It codes for CASQGNNYGYTF.

Many counts were recorded for this clonotype. The genes are TRBV9 and TRBJ2-1; maybe TRBD2 (6 bases). This CDR3 contains 16 residues. Germline-derived CDR1 and CDR2 are SGDLS and YYNGEE. Trimming removed 4 bases at V and 6 bases at J, with 20 bases between. The CDR3 protein is CASSTRDLGTSNEQFF. In DNA, the CDR3 is TGTGCCAGCAGCACTCGGGACCTAGGGACTTCCAATGAGCAGTTCTTC.

This clonotype was counted at least ten times. The V gene is TRBV4-1, the J gene TRBJ1-1; D might be TRBD1 (6 bases). The CDR3 has 13 residues. The V gene lost 2 bases and the J gene lost 5 bases, with 9 bases spanning the gap. Per the germline V gene, CDR1 is MGHRA and CDR2 is YSYEKL. The CDR3 region is CASSQQQGTEAFF. Written as DNA, the CDR3 is TGCGCCAGCAGCCAACAACAGGGAACTGAAGCTTTCTTT.

This clonotype was seen at least ten times. The CDR3 loop is CASSSLNEQFF. CDR3 coding DNA: TGTGCCAGCAGCTCGCTCAATGAGCAGTTCTTC. The chain couples TRBV7-9 to TRBJ2-1; D ambiguous. Trimming cost V 4 bases and J 6 bases, with 4 bases left between them. CDR1 and CDR2 (germline): SEHNR, FQNEAQ (reference sequence). CDR3 size: 11 residues.

This clonotype was detected ten times or more. V and J are TRBV2 and TRBJ2-1, with 9 nucleotides matching TRBD2. Germline V gives CDR1 SNHLY, CDR2 FYNNEI. V gave up 8 bases and J gave up 3 bases; unmatched junction bases: 8. This CDR3 comprises 15 residues. The CDR3 nucleotides are TGTGCCAGCGGACGGGCGGGAGGGAACTACAATGAGCAGTTCTTC. Translation gives CASGRAGGNYNEQFF.

This clonotype was counted many times. CDR3 protein: CASSFDGVYGYTF. The CDR3 coding sequence is TGCGCCAGCAGCTTCGACGGCGTTTATGGCTACACCTTC. The J gene is TRBJ1-2, the V gene TRBV5-1, with D hard to call. The CDR3 covers 13 residues. Per the germline V gene, CDR1 is SGHRS and CDR2 is YFSETQ. V was clipped by 2 bases and J by 5 bases, with 10 bases between them.

This clonotype appeared many times. The V call is TRBV14, the J call TRBJ2-3; D gene uncertain. Germline V gene lookup returns CDR1 SGHDN and CDR2 FVKESK. V lost 0 bases and J lost 5, with 6 bases in between. The length of the CDR3 is 13 residues. The CDR3 bases are TGTGCCAGCAGCCAAGATTGGGGAGATACGCAGTATTTT. This codes for CASSQDWGDTQYF.

Many counts were recorded for this clonotype. In DNA, the CDR3 is TGTGCCAGCAGTCGCGGGGAAGATCAGCCCCAGCATTTT. This encodes CASSRGEDQPQHF. The chain carries TRBV12-3 or TRBV12-4 and TRBJ1-5; D ambiguous. Trimming took off 5 bases at V and 5 bases at J, with 10 bases between the two ends. The CDR3 is 13 amino acids.

Of note for this clonotype: Possible read error: a much larger clone is one base away. The chain is built from TRBV25-1 and TRBJ2-1, with 9 nucleotides matching TRBD2. The ends lost 10 bases at V and 7 bases at J; junction bases unmatched: 14. The germline CDR1 and CDR2 sequences are MGHDK and SYGVNS. This CDR3 region has 15 residues. Here the CDR3 DNA reads TGTGCCAACAGCACGGGGGGAACTAGCGGGAATGAGCAGTTCTTC. This translates into CANSTGGTSGNEQFF.

This clonotype was seen many times. This chain uses TRBV20-1 with TRBJ2-5; D is ambiguous. The germline V and J ends were trimmed by 3 bases and 4 bases, with 6 bases remaining between them. This CDR3 region has 11 residues. Germline V gene lookup returns CDR1 DFQATT and CDR2 SNEGSKA (reference sequence). CDR3 protein: CSASFRETQYF. CDR3 nucleotide sequence: TGCAGTGCTAGTTTTAGAGAGACCCAGTACTTC.